Below, one TCR beta chain is given with its context. Its target is not known. The V and J ends lost 4 bases and 4 bases, in that order; junction bases with no gene match: 2. The CDR3 spans 13 residues. CDR1 SGHAT and CDR2 FQNNGV come from the germline V gene. This sample was included in a study of CD4 T cells in relation to SARS-CoV-2 and coronaviruses. Study-wide background: The negative reference was HIV-1 Nef peptide pool or peptide-free culture.

Using immunoSEQ multiplex PCR, the repertoire was profiled, and TCRdb retains in-frame clones only, with some absent. The table records some 22,000 clones, under 85% of them present only once. CD4+ T cells from unexposed donors were obtained before the COVID-19 pandemic (2011-2018). CD4+ T cells were isolated from the cells after more than 8 days of culture. The chain combines TRBV11-2 with TRBJ1-1, with 8 nucleotides matching TRBD1. The sequence was obtained from a human donor in good health. What was sequenced was CD4+ T cells from PBMCs, cultured in vitro. The CDR3 is CASSSQGGTEAFF. CDR3 nucleotide sequence: TGTGCCAGCAGCTCACAGGGGGGCACTGAAGCTTTCTTT.